Listed here are 6 T cell receptor beta chains from one sample, sequenced in a study of T cell responses to AZD1222 COVID-19 vaccine. Sequencing used immunoSEQ multiplex PCR; TCRdb keeps in-frame clones, though not all of them. The table has 150,000 to 200,000 clones, over 80% seen once. This specimen was peripheral blood, taken on day 0 of AZD1222 vaccination. The receptors derive from an adult in good health.

The chain links TRBV28 to TRBJ2-3; D perhaps matches TRBD1 (6 bases). V lost 3 bases and J 0 bases, leaving 13 bases between the germline ends. The CDR3 loop spans 16 amino acids. Germline CDR1 reads MDHEN; CDR2 reads SYDVKM. This chain's CDR3 is CASSFRAGTSTDTQYF. CDR3 DNA sequence: TGTGCCAGCAGTTTTCGGGCAGGGACAAGCACAGATACGCAGTATTTT.

The chain uses TRBV27 and TRBJ1-2; D remains unclear. The V gene's germline CDR1 is MNHEY and CDR2 SMNVEV (reference sequence). This CDR3 spans 14 amino acids. Trimming left V 2 bases short and J 7 bases short, with 14 bases between. The CDR3, as DNA: TGTGCCAGCAGTTTAAACAGCCAACTCCTTGGCTACACCTTC. Its translation is CASSLNSQLLGYTF.

The rearrangement links TRBV18 to TRBJ2-3, with D tentatively TRBD1 or TRBD2 (5 bases each). Per the germline V gene, CDR1 is KGHSH and CDR2 is LQKENI. CDR3 length equals 20 residues. V lost 3 bases and J 0 bases, leaving 25 bases between the germline ends. In DNA form, the CDR3 reads TGTGCCAGCTCACCTCCGCCGGGTCGAGGGATGGGGCTGAGCACAGATACGCAGTATTTT. Protein product: CASSPPPGRGMGLSTDTQYF.

The CDR3 reads CASSQDTSYGYTF. The CDR3 nucleotides are TGTGCCAGCAGCCAAGATACCAGTTATGGCTACACCTTC. The chain is built from TRBV4-2 and TRBJ1-2; D remains ambiguous. The CDR3 has 13 residues. Trimming pared 0 bases from V and 5 bases from J, leaving 7 bases between. Looked up from germline, CDR1 is LGHNA and CDR2 is YNFKEQ.

This sequence joins TRBV11-2 and TRBJ1-2, with D uncertain. Germline-derived CDR1 and CDR2 are SGHAT and FQNNGV. The CDR3 is 12 residues long. V lost 6 bases, J lost 3 bases, and 8 bases lay in between. The chain's CDR3 is CASRDTHYGYTF. In DNA form, the CDR3 reads TGTGCCAGCAGAGACACACACTATGGCTACACCTTC.

The V gene is TRBV2, the J gene TRBJ2-3; 10 bases line up with TRBD2. There are 15 residues in the CDR3. With V trimmed by 4 bases and J by 6 bases, 7 bases remained unmatched. The germline V gene has CDR1 SNHLY and CDR2 FYNNEI. The CDR3 DNA reads TGTGCCAGCAGTGGCCGAGCGGGAGGGGCGGATACGCAGTATTTT. It yields the protein CASSGRAGGADTQYF.